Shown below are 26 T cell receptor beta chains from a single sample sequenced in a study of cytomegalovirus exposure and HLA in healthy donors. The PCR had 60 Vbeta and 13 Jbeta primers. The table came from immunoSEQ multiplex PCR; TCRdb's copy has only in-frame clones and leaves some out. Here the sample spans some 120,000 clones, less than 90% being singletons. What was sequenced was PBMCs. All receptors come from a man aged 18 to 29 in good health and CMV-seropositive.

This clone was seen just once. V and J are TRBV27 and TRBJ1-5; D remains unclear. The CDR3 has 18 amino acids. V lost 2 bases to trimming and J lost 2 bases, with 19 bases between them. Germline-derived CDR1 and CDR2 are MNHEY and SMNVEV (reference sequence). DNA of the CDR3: TGTGCCAGCAGTTTAAAGGGAACCGACTACGTCGGCAATCAGCCCCAGCATTTT. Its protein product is CASSLKGTDYVGNQPQHF.

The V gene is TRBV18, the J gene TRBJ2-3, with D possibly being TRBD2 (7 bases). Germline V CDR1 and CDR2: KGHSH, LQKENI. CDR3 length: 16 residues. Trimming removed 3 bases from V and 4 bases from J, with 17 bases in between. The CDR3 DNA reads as TGTGCCAGCTCACCCAAGATCGGGGGGCTGGCAGATACGCAGTATTTT. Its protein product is CASSPKIGGLADTQYF. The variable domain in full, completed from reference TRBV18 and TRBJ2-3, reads NAGVMQNPRHLVRRRGQEARLRCSPMKGHSHVYWYRQLPEEGLKFMVYLQKENIIDESGMPKERFSAEFPKEGPSILRIQQVVRGDSAAYFCASSPKIGGLADTQYFGPGTRLTVL.

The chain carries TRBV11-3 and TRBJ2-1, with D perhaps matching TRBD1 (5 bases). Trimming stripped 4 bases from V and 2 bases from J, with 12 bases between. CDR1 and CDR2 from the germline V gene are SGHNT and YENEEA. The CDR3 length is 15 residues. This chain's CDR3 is CASSSRELPYNEQFF. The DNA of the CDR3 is TGTGCCAGCAGCTCCAGGGAATTACCCTACAATGAGCAGTTCTTC.

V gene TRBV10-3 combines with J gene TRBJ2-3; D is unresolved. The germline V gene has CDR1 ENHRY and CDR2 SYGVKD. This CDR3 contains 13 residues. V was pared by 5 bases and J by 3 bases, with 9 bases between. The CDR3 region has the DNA TGTGCCATCAGTTCTCTTGAGACAGATACGCAGTATTTT. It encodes CAISSLETDTQYF.

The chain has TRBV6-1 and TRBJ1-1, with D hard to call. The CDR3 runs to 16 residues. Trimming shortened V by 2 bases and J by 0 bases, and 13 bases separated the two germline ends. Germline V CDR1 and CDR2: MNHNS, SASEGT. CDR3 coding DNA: TGTGCCAGCAGTGAATCTGGTGGCAGAATGAACACTGAAGCTTTCTTT. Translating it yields CASSESGGRMNTEAFF.

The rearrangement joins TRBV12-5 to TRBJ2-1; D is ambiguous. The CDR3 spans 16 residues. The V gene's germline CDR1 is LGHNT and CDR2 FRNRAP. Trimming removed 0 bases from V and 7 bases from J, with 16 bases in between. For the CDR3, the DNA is TGTGCTAGTGGTTTGGTACTAAGCAACCACCTTAATGAGCAGTTCTTC. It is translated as CASGLVLSNHLNEQFF.

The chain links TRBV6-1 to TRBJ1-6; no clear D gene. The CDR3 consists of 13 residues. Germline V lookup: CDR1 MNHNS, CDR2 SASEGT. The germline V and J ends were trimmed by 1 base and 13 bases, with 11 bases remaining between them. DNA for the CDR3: TGTGCCAGCAGTGAAGGCCAGTTCATCCCCCTCCACTTT. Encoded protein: CASSEGQFIPLHF.

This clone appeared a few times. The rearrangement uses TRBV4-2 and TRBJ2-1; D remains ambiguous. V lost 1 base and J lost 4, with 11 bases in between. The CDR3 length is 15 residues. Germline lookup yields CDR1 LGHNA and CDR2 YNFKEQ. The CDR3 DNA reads TGTGCCAGCAGCCAAGCCATCGCTGAGTACAATGAGCAGTTCTTC. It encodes CASSQAIAEYNEQFF.

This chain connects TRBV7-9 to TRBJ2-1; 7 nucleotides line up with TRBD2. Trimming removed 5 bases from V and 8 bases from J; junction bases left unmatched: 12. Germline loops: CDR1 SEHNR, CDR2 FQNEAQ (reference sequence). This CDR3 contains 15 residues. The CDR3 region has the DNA TGTGCCAGCAGCGGGAGGGAGCGGGGTTTCTATGAGCAGTTCTTC. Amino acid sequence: CASSGRERGFYEQFF.

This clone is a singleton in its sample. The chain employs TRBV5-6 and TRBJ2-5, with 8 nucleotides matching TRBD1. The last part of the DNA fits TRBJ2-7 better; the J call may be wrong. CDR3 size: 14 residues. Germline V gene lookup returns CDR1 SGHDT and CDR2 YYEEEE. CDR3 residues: CASSFGQGTYEQYF. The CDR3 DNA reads TGTGCCAGCAGCTTCGGACAGGGTACCTACGAGCAGTACTTC.

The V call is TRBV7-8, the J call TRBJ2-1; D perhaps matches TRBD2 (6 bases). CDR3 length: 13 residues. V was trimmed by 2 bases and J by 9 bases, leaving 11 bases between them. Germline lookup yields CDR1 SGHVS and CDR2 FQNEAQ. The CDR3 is CASSLQASAEQFF. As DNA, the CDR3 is TGTGCCAGCAGCTTACAGGCTAGCGCTGAGCAGTTCTTC.

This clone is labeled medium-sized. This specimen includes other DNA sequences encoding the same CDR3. CDR3 DNA: TGTGCCAGCAGTTACTCCGGGGGGGCAGGCAATGAGCAGTTCTTC. Translated, it gives CASSYSGGAGNEQFF. V usage is TRBV6-5 and J usage is TRBJ2-1, with 8 bases fitting TRBD2. V shed 0 bases and J 6 bases; nucleotides not matched to a gene: 4. The CDR3 has 15 amino acids. Germline loops: CDR1 MNHEY, CDR2 SVGAGI.

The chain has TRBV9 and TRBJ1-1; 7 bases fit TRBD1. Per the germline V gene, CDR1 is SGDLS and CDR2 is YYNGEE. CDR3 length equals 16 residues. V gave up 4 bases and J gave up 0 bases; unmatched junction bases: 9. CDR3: CASSFHQGVLNTEAFF. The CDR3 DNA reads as TGTGCCAGCAGCTTTCATCAGGGGGTCCTGAACACTGAAGCTTTCTTT.

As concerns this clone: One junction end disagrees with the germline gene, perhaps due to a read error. CDR3 sequence reads: CASSVSTDYYGYTF. The CDR3 DNA follows: TGTGCCAGCAGTGTATCGACAGACTACTATGGCTACACCTTC. The chain has TRBV27 and TRBJ1-2; the D gene is possibly TRBD1 (5 bases). Germline V gene lookup returns CDR1 MNHEY and CDR2 SMNVEV (reference sequence). CDR3 length: 14 residues.

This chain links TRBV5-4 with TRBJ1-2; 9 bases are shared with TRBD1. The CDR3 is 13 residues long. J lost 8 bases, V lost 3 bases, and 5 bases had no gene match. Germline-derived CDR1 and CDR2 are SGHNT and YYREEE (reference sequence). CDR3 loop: CASSWAGQGGYTF. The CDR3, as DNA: TGTGCCAGCAGCTGGGCGGGACAGGGAGGCTACACCTTC.

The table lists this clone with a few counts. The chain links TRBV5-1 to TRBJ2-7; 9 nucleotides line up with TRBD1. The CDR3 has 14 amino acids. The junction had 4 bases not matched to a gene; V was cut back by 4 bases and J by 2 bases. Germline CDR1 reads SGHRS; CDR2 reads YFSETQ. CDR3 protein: CASSQTGGPYEQYF. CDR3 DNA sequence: TGCGCCAGCAGCCAGACAGGGGGACCCTACGAGCAGTACTTC.

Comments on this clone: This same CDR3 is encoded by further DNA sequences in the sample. The CDR3 here is CASSVAATNEKLFF. Here the CDR3 DNA reads TGTGCCAGCAGCGTAGCCGCAACTAATGAAAAACTGTTTTTT. The chain combines TRBV9 with TRBJ1-4; D unclear. The ends were cut back, 0 bases at V and 0 bases at J, with 3 bases in the middle. The CDR3 spans 14 residues. Germline V gene data show CDR1 as SGDLS and CDR2 as YYNGEE.

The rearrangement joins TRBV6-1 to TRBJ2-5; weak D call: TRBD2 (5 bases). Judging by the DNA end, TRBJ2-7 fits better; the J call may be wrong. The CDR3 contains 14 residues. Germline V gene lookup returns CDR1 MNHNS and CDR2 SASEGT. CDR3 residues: CASRWTGSSYEQYF. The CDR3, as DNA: TGTGCCAGCAGATGGACGGGGAGCTCCTACGAGCAGTACTTC.

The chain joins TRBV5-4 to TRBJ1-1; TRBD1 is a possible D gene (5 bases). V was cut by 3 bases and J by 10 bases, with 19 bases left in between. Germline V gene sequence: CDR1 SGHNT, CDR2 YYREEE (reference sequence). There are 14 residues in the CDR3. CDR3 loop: CASSSPQWGGRAFF. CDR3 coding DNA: TGTGCCAGCAGCTCCCCCCAGTGGGGGGGTAGAGCTTTCTTT.

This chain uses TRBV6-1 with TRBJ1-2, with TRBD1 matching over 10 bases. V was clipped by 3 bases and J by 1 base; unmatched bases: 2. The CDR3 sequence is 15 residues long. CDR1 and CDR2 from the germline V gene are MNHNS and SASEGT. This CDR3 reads CASSDGTGVNYGYTF. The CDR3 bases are TGTGCCAGCAGTGATGGGACAGGGGTTAACTATGGCTACACCTTC.

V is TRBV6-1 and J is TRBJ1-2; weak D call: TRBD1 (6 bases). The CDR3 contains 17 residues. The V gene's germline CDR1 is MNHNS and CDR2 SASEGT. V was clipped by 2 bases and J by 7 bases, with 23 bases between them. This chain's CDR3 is CASSEIAVRNRESGYTF. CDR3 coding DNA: TGTGCCAGCAGTGAAATCGCTGTTCGGAACAGGGAGAGTGGCTACACCTTC.

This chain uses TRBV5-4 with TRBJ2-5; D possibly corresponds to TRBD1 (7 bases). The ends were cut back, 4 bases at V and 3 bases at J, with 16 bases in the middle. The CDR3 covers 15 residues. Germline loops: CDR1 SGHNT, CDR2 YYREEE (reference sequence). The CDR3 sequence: CASSPNTGEEETQYF. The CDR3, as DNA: TGTGCCAGCAGCCCAAATACAGGGGAGGAAGAGACCCAGTACTTC.

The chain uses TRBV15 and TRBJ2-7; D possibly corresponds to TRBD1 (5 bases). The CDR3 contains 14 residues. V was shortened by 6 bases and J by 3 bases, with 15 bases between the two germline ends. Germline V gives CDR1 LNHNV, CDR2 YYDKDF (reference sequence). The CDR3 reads CATRADTGGYEQYF. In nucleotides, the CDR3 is TGTGCCACCAGGGCAGATACAGGTGGCTACGAGCAGTACTTC.

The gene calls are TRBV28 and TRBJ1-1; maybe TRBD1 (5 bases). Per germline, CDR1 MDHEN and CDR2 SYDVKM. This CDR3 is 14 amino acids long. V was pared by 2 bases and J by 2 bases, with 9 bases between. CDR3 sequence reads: CASSLDSVNTEAFF. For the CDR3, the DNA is TGTGCCAGCAGTTTAGACAGCGTAAACACTGAAGCTTTCTTT.

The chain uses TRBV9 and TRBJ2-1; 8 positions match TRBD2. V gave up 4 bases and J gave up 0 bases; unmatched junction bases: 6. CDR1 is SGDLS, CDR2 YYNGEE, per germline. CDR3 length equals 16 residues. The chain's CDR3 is CASSPQRGNSYNEQFF. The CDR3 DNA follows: TGTGCCAGCAGCCCCCAGCGGGGGAACTCCTACAATGAGCAGTTCTTC.

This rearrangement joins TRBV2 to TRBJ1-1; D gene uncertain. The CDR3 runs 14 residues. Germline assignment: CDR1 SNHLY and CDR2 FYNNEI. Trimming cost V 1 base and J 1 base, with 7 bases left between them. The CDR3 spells CASSEGHRNTEAFF. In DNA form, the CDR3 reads TGTGCCAGCAGTGAAGGGCACCGGAACACTGAAGCTTTCTTT.